This TCR beta chain was captured in a study of shared clonotypes between healthy human individuals (dated by TCRdb to 2018 to 2021). Regarding the complete study: The cohort included three men and a couple of women between 18 and 49 years of age. For each donor, CD4 naive and CD4 memory were each run on three plates, CD8 naive on two plates, and CD8 memory on one plate. Leukapheresis yielded between about 0.94 and 9 billion PBMCs per donor. To estimate repertoire size and how much clonotype sharing occurs between individuals, the study deeply sequenced the blood TCR repertoires of a handful of healthy adults. Libraries were prepared and TCR repertoires were sequenced by different laboratories using diverse techniques, in order to increase sequencing depth and limit assay-specific biases.

This clone has just one count. Its antigen specificity is not known. The record has no base qualities; no much larger clone is one base away. Other DNA variants within this sample encode the same CDR3. Healthy HIV-negative adults with no recently reported acute infections or vaccinations were included as donors. Every donor was a Caucasian adult living in Nashville, Tennessee, USA. CD4+ T cells were enriched by magnetic negative selection; naive cells were then positively selected on CD45RA, and the negative fraction formed the memory subset. Blood was obtained by leukapheresis, after which PBMCs were separated by Ficoll-Histopaque density gradient centrifugation and cryopreserved in liquid nitrogen vapor phase. Purity and quantity of every magnetically sorted T cell population were checked by analytical flow cytometry. Genomic DNA was isolated from every sorted fraction and measured by UV absorbance on a Nanodrop 2000c.

The investigation overall reported the following: Larger estimated clonotype richness was generally found for naive subsets than for memory subsets. The small number of donors limited the genetic and exposure-history diversity represented. Approximately 5% of naive CD4, around 4% of naive CD8, about 2.4% of memory CD4, and about 0.4% of memory CD8 clonotypes were shared across several donors. Clonotypes shared by all four sorted-subset donors showed higher generation probabilities than non-shared clonotypes. Sampling was restricted to blood, and TCR repertoires in tissue are likely to differ from TCR repertoires in blood. Based on pairwise subsampling, the degree of clonotype sharing among donors was expected to be affected by sequencing depth. Even with the large sequencing depth, rarefaction of the sorted-subset datasets indicated that sequencing was incomplete.

Using the deep immunoSEQ assay, TCR CDR3 regions were amplified from genomic DNA by multiplex PCR. For each cell subset, the extracted genomic DNA was distributed evenly across all wells of several immunoSEQ 96-well plates, and each plate served as one replicate. Each replicate PCR for sorted subsets received about 0.2 ug genomic DNA, equal to about 30,000 T cell genomes. Purified libraries were measured with a Qubit 3.0 fluorometer, size-checked on a Bioanalyzer 2100, and measured again with the KAPA Library Quantification kit. Each immunoSEQ 96-well plate was sequenced on its own single-read 150-cycle Illumina NextSeq 550 flow cell. The study's own analysis went as follows. The immunoSEQ output contained only junctional sequences without quality scores, so filtering could not match that applied to full-length reads. Sequences were annotated with PyIR, a Python wrapper for IgBLAST v1.9, using IMGT germline references to assign V/J genes and CDR3. Any read was removed if the V/J assignment was weak (E-value above 1e-6), the CDR3 was missing, or the read contained stop codons, out-of-frame junctions, or ambiguous translated residues. V3J clonotypes were defined as sequences sharing an identical inferred V gene, J gene, and CDR3 amino acid sequence. To compute the percentage overlap between repertoires, the number of shared unique clonotypes was divided by the size of the smaller repertoire. Richness of each repertoire was evaluated using RTK rarefaction, the Chao1 estimator, and Recon v2.1 estimates of unobserved clonotypes. Generation probabilities for all TCRbeta clonotypes obtained by the gDNA method from a handful of donors were computed using OLGA. Drawn from immuneACCESS, this table holds only the in-frame rearrangements with V and J called that TCRdb kept. Clones are partly lost; checked studies trace under half to an unresolved V gene and leave the rest unexplained. V and J calls and clone size are as listed in that table; D and trimming were resolved from the DNA. The table for this sample lists around 1.6 million clones; 95% to 99% of them were counted only once. The leading ten clones occupy 0.4% to 0.45% of the sample.

The germline V gene encodes CDR1 SGHRS and CDR2 YFSETQ. V is trimmed back by 2 bases and J by 0 bases, and the junction contains 3 bases that no gene match accounts for. Spanning cysteine to phenylalanine, the CDR3 consists of 16 amino acids. Left in the record is the CDR3 DNA by itself, 48 bases read in frame from the first base. The TCR originated in a man aged 30 to 45 in good health. The chain is assembled from TRBV5-1 and TRBJ2-1, with TRBD2 identical over 9 junction bases. What was sequenced was naive CD4+ T cells sorted from blood. In light of the paper, this sample's cell subset or site label describes: CD45RA+ positively selected. CDR3 region: CASSFLAGSSYNEQFF. The sequenced DNA is TGCGCCAGCAGCTTCCTAGCGGGAAGCTCCTACAATGAGCAGTTCTTC.